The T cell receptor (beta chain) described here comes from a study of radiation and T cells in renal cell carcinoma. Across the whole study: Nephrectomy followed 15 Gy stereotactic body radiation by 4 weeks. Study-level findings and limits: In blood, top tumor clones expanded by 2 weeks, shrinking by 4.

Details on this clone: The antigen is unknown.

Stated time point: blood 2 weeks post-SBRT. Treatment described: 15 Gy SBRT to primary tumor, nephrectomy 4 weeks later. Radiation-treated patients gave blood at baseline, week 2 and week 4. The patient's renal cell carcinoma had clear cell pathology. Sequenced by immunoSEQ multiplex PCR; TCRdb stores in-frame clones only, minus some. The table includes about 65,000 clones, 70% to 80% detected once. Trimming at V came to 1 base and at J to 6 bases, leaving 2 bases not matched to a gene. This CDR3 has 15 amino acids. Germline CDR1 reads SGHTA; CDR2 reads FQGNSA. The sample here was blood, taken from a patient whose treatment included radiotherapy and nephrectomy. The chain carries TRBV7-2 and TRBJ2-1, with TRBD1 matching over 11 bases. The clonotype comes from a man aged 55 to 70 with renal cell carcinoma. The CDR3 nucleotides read TGTGCCAGCAGCTTAGTAGGGACAGGGGGCAATGAGCAGTTCTTC. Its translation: CASSLVGTGGNEQFF.